This is a list of T cell receptor beta chains from one sample in a study of blood T cells in healthy people across ages. TCRdb re-analysed the 5' RACE reads in MiXCR, keeping a single row per CDR3 protein. Of approximately 1,000,000 distinct CDR3 sequences in the sample, 35% to 45% were seen once. Input material: blood. The receptors were sampled from a man aged 18 to 29 in good health. Each CDR3 is given with its conserved first and last residue. The size entry is marked missing in some rows and otherwise reads once, few, many or a size class.

j_call | clone_size | v_call | cdr3_aa
TRBJ1-1 | . | TRBV10-3 | CAIRRQGNTEAFF
TRBJ1-1 | few | TRBV20-1 | CSASGGPGAFF
TRBJ2-1 | . | TRBV5-1 | CASSLAGTGDNEQFF
TRBJ1-2 | few | TRBV6-6 | CASSLGQAGYGYTF
TRBJ1-4 | . | TRBV30 | CAWSPTGEAEKLFF
TRBJ2-5 | . | TRBV6-1 | CASSGNRGAHNEQYF
TRBJ1-2 | many | TRBV4-3 | CASSQGVAALEGYTF
TRBJ2-1 | . | TRBV6-2/TRBV6-3 | CASRRPGQGLQEQFF
TRBJ1-1 | . | TRBV12-3/TRBV12-4 | CASSLSWTEAFF
TRBJ1-1 | . | TRBV18 | CASSLDQGVMAFF
TRBJ1-2 | . | TRBV10-3 | CAISDRTGGATFSYGYTF
TRBJ2-1 | . | TRBV6-5 | CASSYSGTSGRGQFF
TRBJ1-5 | . | TRBV20-1 | CSARDLQGDQPQHF
. | . | TRBV4-3 | CASSRGYGTEFYEQYF
TRBJ1-5 | . | TRBV5-1 | CASSRDRGDSNQPQHF
TRBJ2-3 | . | TRBV25-1 | CASSDLSRDTQYF
TRBJ2-7 | few | TRBV6-1 | CASSETTGGYEQYF
TRBJ1-1 | . | TRBV7-2 | CASSLAEGVVTEAFF
TRBJ2-2 | . | TRBV12-5 | CASGSLTGELFF
TRBJ2-3 | . | TRBV18 | CASSMDTADTQYF
TRBJ1-1 | . | TRBV5-1 | CASSLAPQTNMNTEAFF
TRBJ2-1 | few | TRBV12-3/TRBV12-4 | CASTLAYNEQFF
TRBJ2-1 | few | TRBV20-1 | CSATRGVAYNEQFF
TRBJ1-1 | . | TRBV24-1 | CATSDLNSEAFF
TRBJ2-1 | many | TRBV20-1 | CSARVGVSVDEQFF
TRBJ1-2 | . | TRBV13 | CASSPSRAAYYGYTF
TRBJ1-6 | . | TRBV4-2 | CASSQDLTGPGSPLHF
TRBJ2-6 | . | TRBV4-3 | CASSQGVGANVLTF
TRBJ1-2 | . | TRBV11-2 | CASSYSRLYDYTF
TRBJ2-1 | . | TRBV20-1 | CSARDRRTGNYNEQFF
TRBJ2-3 | few | TRBV9 | CASSAVRGGARDTQYF
TRBJ2-1 | . | TRBV28 | CASSFRLMGEQFF
TRBJ2-1 | . | TRBV29-1 | CSVAPGDYNEQFF
TRBJ1-4 | . | TRBV5-6 | CASSSTVRRGKLFF
TRBJ1-6 | few | TRBV20-1 | CSASSGMAYNSPLHF
TRBJ1-1 | few | TRBV6-6 | CASSYIRGQGLDTEAFF
TRBJ2-7 | . | TRBV12-3/TRBV12-4 | CASSTSGGSYEQYF
TRBJ2-5 | . | TRBV12-3/TRBV12-4 | CASSISGGTSVQYF
TRBJ2-7 | . | TRBV6-2/TRBV6-3 | CASGTFYYEQYF